The rows below give T cell receptor beta chains drawn from one sample of a study of shared clonotypes between healthy human individuals. Method: immunoSEQ multiplex PCR; TCRdb's copy keeps in-frame clones and lacks some. The profile shows around 2,100,000 clones, approximately 95% of them singletons. The sequencing sample was made of naive CD8+ T cells sorted from blood. The receptors were sampled from a man aged 18 to 30 in good health. The CDR3 runs from the conserved cysteine through the conserved F or W. The order of the fields is clone size, D gene, V gene, J gene, CDR3 protein, CDR3 DNA. A D gene is named only where the DNA matches it firmly. Rows give clone size only sometimes, using once, few, many, or a class for an expanded clone.

.,.,TRBV9,TRBJ1-4,CASSDENGEWLFF,TGTGCCAGCAGCGACGAAAACGGCGAATGGCTGTTTTTT
.,TRBD2,TRBV9,TRBJ2-1,CASSPWTSFAYNEQFF,TGTGCCAGCAGCCCCTGGACTAGCTTTGCCTACAATGAGCAGTTCTTC
.,TRBD2,TRBV4-3,TRBJ2-7,CASSQDWASGDEQYF,TGCGCCAGCAGCCAAGACTGGGCTAGCGGTGACGAGCAGTACTTC
.,TRBD2,TRBV2,TRBJ2-7,CASSERLAGYEQYF,TGTGCCAGCAGTGAACGTCTAGCGGGTTACGAGCAGTACTTC
.,.,TRBV27,TRBJ1-2,CASRLLLGEANYGYTF,TGTGCCAGCAGACTTTTGTTAGGGGAAGCTAACTATGGCTACACCTTC
.,.,TRBV5-6,TRBJ2-2,CASSWDWSSGELFF,TGTGCCAGCAGCTGGGACTGGTCGTCCGGGGAGCTGTTTTTT
.,.,TRBV4-2,TRBJ2-1,CASSQEDSIEQFF,TGTGCCAGCAGCCAAGAAGATAGCATTGAGCAGTTCTTC
.,.,TRBV6-5,TRBJ1-3,CASSYGAGTGNTIYF,TGTGCCAGCAGTTACGGGGCAGGGACTGGAAACACCATATATTTT
few,.,TRBV21-1,TRBJ1-6,CASSDLPGQGTSPLHF,TGTGCCAGCAGCGACTTGCCGGGACAGGGAACTTCACCCCTCCACTTT
.,.,TRBV7-9,TRBJ1-2,CASSLDTANYGYTF,TGTGCCAGCAGTCTGGATACAGCTAACTATGGCTACACCTTC
.,.,TRBV7-6,TRBJ2-1,CASSLVPGDEQFF,TGTGCCAGCAGCTTAGTACCGGGGGATGAGCAGTTCTTC
.,.,TRBV6-5,TRBJ2-7,CASSYGAGGYEQYF,TGTGCCAGCAGTTACGGTGCTGGAGGTTACGAGCAGTACTTC
.,TRBD2,TRBV6-1,TRBJ2-7,CASSDLAGGANEQYF,TGTGCCAGCAGTGACCTAGCGGGAGGCGCCAACGAGCAGTACTTC
.,.,TRBV11-3,TRBJ2-7,CASSPGPTYEQYF,TGTGCCAGCAGCCCTGGCCCAACCTACGAGCAGTACTTC
.,.,TRBV27,TRBJ1-1,CASSRGFSTEAFF,TGTGCCAGCAGTCGGGGGTTTAGCACTGAAGCTTTCTTT
.,.,TRBV30,TRBJ1-3,CAWNLGGGNTIYF,TGTGCCTGGAATCTGGGGGGAGGAAACACCATATATTTT
.,TRBD2,TRBV5-4,TRBJ2-1,CASSAGTSGRDEQFF,TGTGCCAGCAGCGCAGGGACTAGCGGGAGGGATGAGCAGTTCTTC
.,TRBD1,TRBV13,TRBJ2-2,CASSGQGLTGELFF,TGTGCCAGCAGTGGACAGGGGTTAACCGGGGAGCTGTTTTTT
.,.,TRBV11-2,TRBJ2-7,CASSPPSIYEQYF,TGTGCCAGCAGCCCCCCTAGCATCTACGAGCAGTACTTC
.,.,TRBV28,TRBJ1-2,CASSFRGIGYGYTF,TGTGCCAGCAGTTTTCGAGGTATAGGATATGGCTACACCTTC
.,TRBD1,TRBV10-3,TRBJ1-6,CAISHPGTEFSYNSPLHF,TGTGCCATCAGTCATCCCGGGACAGAATTCTCCTATAATTCACCCCTCCACTTT
.,TRBD2,TRBV12-5,TRBJ2-7,CASVSGLAGSEQYF,TGTGCTAGTGTTTCGGGACTAGCGGGATCCGAGCAGTACTTC
.,TRBD2,TRBV28,TRBJ2-5,CASSLSEPLAGGETQYF,TGTGCCAGCAGTTTATCCGAGCCGCTAGCGGGAGGGGAGACCCAGTACTTC
once,.,TRBV15,TRBJ1-5,CATSRDDENNQPQHF,TGTGCCACCAGCAGAGATGATGAGAACAATCAGCCCCAGCATTTT
.,.,TRBV7-9,TRBJ2-7,CASSYQGSGSYEQYF,TGTGCCAGCAGCTACCAAGGTAGCGGATCCTACGAGCAGTACTTC
.,.,TRBV7-9,TRBJ1-2,CASSEGQGLSYGYTF,TGTGCCAGCAGCGAAGGGCAGGGGCTATCCTATGGCTACACCTTC
.,TRBD1,TRBV28,TRBJ2-7,CASRSQGAYEQYF,TGTGCCAGCAGATCCCAGGGGGCGTACGAGCAGTACTTC
.,.,TRBV11-2,TRBJ2-7,CASSLDRAVVYEQYF,TGTGCCAGCAGCTTAGACAGAGCGGTGGTCTACGAGCAGTACTTC
.,.,TRBV28,TRBJ2-6,CASSPVSSGANVLTF,TGTGCCAGCAGTCCAGTAAGCTCTGGGGCCAACGTCCTGACTTTC
once,TRBD1,TRBV30,TRBJ1-2,CAWSPTGWDYTF,TGTGCCTGGAGTCCGACAGGGTGGGACTACACCTTC
.,.,TRBV5-1,TRBJ1-1,CASSLEGAGEAFF,TGCGCCAGCAGCTTGGAAGGCGCCGGGGAAGCTTTCTTT
.,TRBD1,TRBV9,TRBJ2-4,CASSFTGGPGNIQYF,TGTGCCAGCAGCTTCACAGGGGGCCCGGGGAACATTCAGTACTTC
few,.,TRBV4-1,TRBJ1-1,CASSQVGGNTEAFF,TGCGCCAGCAGCCAAGTAGGGGGGAACACTGAAGCTTTCTTT
.,.,TRBV7-2,TRBJ2-1,CASSSGGGGYNEQFF,TGTGCCAGCAGCAGTGGCGGAGGAGGGTACAATGAGCAGTTCTTC
.,.,TRBV2,TRBJ1-4,CASFNWREGEKLFF,TGTGCCAGCTTTAATTGGAGGGAGGGCGAAAAACTGTTTTTT
.,.,TRBV29-1,TRBJ1-1,CSVGEGGNTEAFF,TGCAGCGTTGGGGAAGGCGGGAACACTGAAGCTTTCTTT
.,TRBD1,TRBV7-9,TRBJ1-1,CASSATTGTNTEAFF,TGTGCCAGCAGCGCCACGACAGGGACGAACACTGAAGCTTTCTTT
.,.,TRBV18,TRBJ2-5,CASSPNRVVQETQYF,TGTGCCAGCTCACCAAATCGGGTCGTCCAAGAGACCCAGTACTTC
.,TRBD2,TRBV4-3,TRBJ2-7,CASSQVAGVLPYEQYF,TGCGCCAGCAGCCAAGTAGCGGGAGTACTCCCCTACGAGCAGTACTTC
.,TRBD2,TRBV9,TRBJ2-1,CASSASGSNHNEQFF,TGTGCCAGCAGCGCTAGCGGGAGCAATCACAATGAGCAGTTCTTC
.,.,TRBV19,TRBJ1-4,CASSATTGIREKLFF,TGTGCCAGTAGTGCTACAACAGGGATCAGGGAAAAACTGTTTTTT
.,.,TRBV7-9,TRBJ1-1,CASSLAYGATEAFF,TGTGCCAGCAGCTTAGCGTACGGGGCCACTGAAGCTTTCTTT
.,.,TRBV7-6,TRBJ2-5,CASSLTAGVTQYF,TGTGCCAGCAGCTTGACCGCTGGTGTGACCCAGTACTTC
once,.,TRBV27,TRBJ2-7,CASSFSPGSNEQYF,TGTGCCAGCAGTTTCTCGCCGGGGTCGAACGAGCAGTACTTC
once,.,TRBV6-5,TRBJ2-3,CASSYTGFSTDTQYF,TGTGCCAGCAGTTACACAGGGTTTAGCACAGATACGCAGTATTTT